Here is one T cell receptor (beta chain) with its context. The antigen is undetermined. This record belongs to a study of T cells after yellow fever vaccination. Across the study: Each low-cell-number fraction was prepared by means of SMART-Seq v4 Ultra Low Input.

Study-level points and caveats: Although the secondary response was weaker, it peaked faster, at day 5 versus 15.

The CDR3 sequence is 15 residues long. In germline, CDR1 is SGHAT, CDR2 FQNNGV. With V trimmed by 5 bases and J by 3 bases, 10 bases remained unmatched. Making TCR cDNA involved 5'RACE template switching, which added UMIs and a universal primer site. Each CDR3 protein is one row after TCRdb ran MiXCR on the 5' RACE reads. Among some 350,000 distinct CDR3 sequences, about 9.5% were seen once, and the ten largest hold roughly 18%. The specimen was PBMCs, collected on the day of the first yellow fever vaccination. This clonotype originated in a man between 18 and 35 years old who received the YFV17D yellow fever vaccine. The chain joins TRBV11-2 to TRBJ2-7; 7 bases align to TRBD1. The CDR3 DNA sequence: TGTGCCAGCAGCGCAAAGACAGGGATGGACTACGAGCAGTACTTC. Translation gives CASSAKTGMDYEQYF.